The entry that follows covers one T cell receptor (beta chain) sequence. The sample belongs to a study of cytomegalovirus exposure and HLA in healthy donors. 13 Jbeta primers and 60 Vbeta primers were used for the PCR. Sequenced by immunoSEQ multiplex PCR; TCRdb stores in-frame clones only, minus some. The table shows about 130,000 clones, with about 82% occurring only once. The V segment lost 0 bases and the J segment 2 bases; nucleotides outside the gene matches: 3. The germline gives CDR1 SGHRS, CDR2 YFSETQ. The CDR3 runs to 16 residues. Sequencing was carried out using PBMCs. The chain couples TRBV5-1 to TRBJ2-1, with TRBD2 matching 9 bases. This TCR was sampled from a man aged 25-45 years in good health and CMV-seronegative. CDR3 bases: TGCGCCAGCAGCTTGGTTGCGGGGGGGCCCTACAATGAGCAGTTCTTC. It is translated as CASSLVAGGPYNEQFF.